The 15 T cell receptor beta chains listed next were all sequenced from one sample in a study of shared clonotypes between healthy human individuals. TCRdb keeps only in-frame clones here, not all; method: immunoSEQ multiplex PCR. The sample consists of about 470,000 clones, 70% to 80% of them appearing once. Sequenced material: PBMCs. The receptors stem from a woman aged 40 to 49 in good health. Some clones in this sample may be carry-over from other donors' samples.

This clone is a singleton in its sample. V usage is TRBV20-1 and J usage is TRBJ2-7; D gene uncertain. The V end lost 6 bases, the J end lost 5 bases, and 11 bases lay between the germline ends. The CDR3 loop spans 11 amino acids. Germline CDR1 is DFQATT and CDR2 is SNEGSKA (reference sequence). DNA of the CDR3: TGCAGTGCAAAGATGTGGAACGAGCAGTACTTC. Its translation is CSAKMWNEQYF.

This clone came up once. The rearrangement uses TRBV10-1 and TRBJ2-1, with 11 nucleotides matching TRBD2. The CDR3 sequence is 19 residues long. Germline values: CDR1 WNHNN, CDR2 SYGVQD (reference sequence). Losses at the gene ends were 0 bases for V and 2 bases for J; bases not matched to a gene: 9. As DNA, the CDR3 is TGCGCCAGCAGTGAGTCTCTGGCTAGCGGGAGGATGACCTACAATGAGCAGTTCTTC. This translates into CASSESLASGRMTYNEQFF.

The chain couples TRBV9 to TRBJ2-1, with D maybe TRBD1 (6 bases). Germline V gives CDR1 SGDLS, CDR2 YYNGEE. The CDR3 is 15 amino acids. V was cut by 0 bases and J by 10 bases, with 17 bases left in between. In DNA, the CDR3 is TGTGCCAGCAGCGTAGACCCGAGTCACGGGACAGAGCAGTTCTTC. Its translation is CASSVDPSHGTEQFF.

This chain links TRBV7-8 with TRBJ2-7; TRBD2 is a possible D gene (6 bases). Germline CDR1 and CDR2: SGHVS and FQNEAQ. The CDR3 loop spans 16 amino acids. Trimming left V 1 base short and J 2 bases short, with 15 bases between. Here the CDR3 DNA reads TGTGCCAGCAGCTTAGTGGGGGGACTCCCTGCCTACGAGCAGTACTTC. Translating gives CASSLVGGLPAYEQYF. Using reference TRBV7-8 and TRBJ2-7 for the parts outside the CDR3, the full variable domain is GAGVSQSPRYKVAKRGQDVALRCDPISGHVSLFWYQQALGQGPEFLTYFQNEAQLDKSGLPSDRFFAERPEGSVSTLKIQRTQQEDSAVYLCASSLVGGLPAYEQYFGPGTRLTVT.

The rearrangement uses TRBV7-2 and TRBJ1-5, with unresolved D. The CDR3 extends over 14 amino acids. V lost 5 bases and J lost 6, with 14 bases in between. Germline lookup yields CDR1 SGHTA and CDR2 FQGNSA. The DNA of the CDR3 is TGTGCCAGCAGCCCAGGACGGTCCCCTCAGCCCCAGCATTTT. The encoded protein is CASSPGRSPQPQHF.

The V gene is TRBV6-4, the J gene TRBJ2-2, with D maybe TRBD2 (5 bases). With 6 bases removed from V and 3 bases from J, the gap between germline ends came to 17 bases. The V gene's germline CDR1 is MRHNA and CDR2 SNTAGT. There are 16 residues in the CDR3. The CDR3 is CASSQVWRRDTGELFF. The CDR3 DNA reads TGTGCCAGCAGCCAGGTCTGGCGGCGGGACACCGGGGAGCTGTTTTTT.

This clone showed up just once. This chain links TRBV6-6 with TRBJ2-3; TRBD1 might be the D (5 bases). CDR1 is MNHNY and CDR2 is SVGAGI in the germline V gene (reference sequence). Trimming removed 6 bases at V and 4 bases at J, with 11 bases between. CDR3 length equals 13 residues. Here the CDR3 reads CASSRALPDTQYF. CDR3 nucleotides: TGTGCCAGCAGCAGGGCCCTCCCAGATACGCAGTATTTT.

The chain couples TRBV5-1 to TRBJ2-7, with a tentative D call TRBD1 (6 bases). Germline V CDR1 and CDR2: SGHRS, YFSETQ. Trimming removed 3 bases at V and 0 bases at J, with 7 bases between. This CDR3 is built from 13 residues. The CDR3 sequence is CASSSGVSYEQYF. In DNA, the CDR3 is TGCGCCAGCAGCTCAGGGGTCTCCTACGAGCAGTACTTC.

This clone was recorded a few times. The genes are TRBV27 and TRBJ1-5; possible D gene TRBD1, 5 bases. There are 15 residues in the CDR3. Per the germline V gene, CDR1 is MNHEY and CDR2 is SMNVEV (reference sequence). Trimming pared 6 bases from V and 1 base from J, leaving 13 bases between. The CDR3 DNA reads as TGTGCCAGCAGATGGACAAAGGGGAGCAATCAGCCCCAGCATTTT. Its protein is CASRWTKGSNQPQHF.

This chain connects TRBV7-8 to TRBJ2-7; TRBD2 agrees at 13 bases. Trimming took 5 bases from V and 4 from J; bases not matched to a gene: 8. The CDR3 runs 16 residues. In germline, CDR1 is SGHVS, CDR2 FQNEAQ. The DNA of the CDR3 is TGTGCCAGCAGCCCAACCCGGACTAGCGGGAGTTACGAGCAGTACTTC. Its protein product is CASSPTRTSGSYEQYF.

This sequence joins TRBV15 and TRBJ2-2; no definite D call. The CDR3 runs to 18 residues. Germline V gives CDR1 LNHNV, CDR2 YYDKDF (reference sequence). V lost 1 base and J 4 bases, leaving 19 bases between the germline ends. CDR3 DNA: TGTGCCACCAGCAGAGCTACCAGCAGAGTAAGAGTCACCGGGGAGCTGTTTTTT. Its protein product is CATSRATSRVRVTGELFF.

The chain uses TRBV2 and TRBJ1-2; no reliable D call. Germline lookup yields CDR1 SNHLY and CDR2 FYNNEI. This CDR3 spans 13 amino acids. Trimming removed 5 bases from V and 2 bases from J, with 9 bases in between. CDR3 residues: CASSSYENYGYTF. The CDR3 DNA is TGTGCCAGCAGTTCATACGAAAACTATGGCTACACCTTC. The whole variable domain, filled in from reference TRBV2 and TRBJ1-2, reads EPEVTQTPSHQVTQMGQEVILRCVPISNHLYFYWYRQILGQKVEFLVSFYNNEISEKSEIFDDQFSVERPDGSNFTLKIRSTKLEDSAMYFCASSSYENYGYTFGSGTRLTVV.

The chain is built from TRBV18 and TRBJ1-2; D possibly corresponds to TRBD1 (5 bases). Germline V gene sequence: CDR1 KGHSH, CDR2 LQKENI. The CDR3 is 15 residues long. Trimming took off 6 bases at V and 7 bases at J, with 21 bases between the two ends. The CDR3 spells CASSTPTEGMAGYTF. The DNA for the CDR3 is TGTGCCAGCTCTACTCCAACCGAGGGGATGGCTGGCTACACCTTC.

This clone has only one observation. This sequence joins TRBV7-3 and TRBJ2-6; D is uncertain. The CDR3 length is 16 residues. Germline values: CDR1 SGHTA, CDR2 FQGTGA. V was clipped by 2 bases and J by 0 bases, with 8 bases between them. The CDR3 reads CASSLHSVSGANVLTF. In DNA, the CDR3 is TGTGCCAGCAGCTTACACAGCGTCTCTGGGGCCAACGTCCTGACTTTC.

The CDR3 region is CASSLRGLANEKLFF. For the CDR3, the DNA is TGCGCCAGCAGCCTCCGGGGGTTAGCTAATGAAAAACTGTTTTTT. V is TRBV4-1 and J is TRBJ1-4, with TRBD1 as a possible D gene (5 bases). Germline assignment: CDR1 MGHRA and CDR2 YSYEKL. This CDR3 has 15 amino acids. Trimming removed 4 bases at V and 3 bases at J, with 12 bases between.